The TCR beta chain described here comes from a study of shared clonotypes between healthy human individuals (dated by TCRdb to about 2020). Looking at the study overall: The cohort comprised two women and a few men aged 18 to 49 years. To increase sequencing depth and limit assay-specific biases, different laboratories used diverse techniques to prepare libraries and sequence TCR repertoires. The study deeply sequenced blood TCR repertoires of several healthy adults to estimate repertoire size and the extent of clonotype sharing between individuals. Per donor, leukapheresis produced somewhere between about 0.94 and 10 billion PBMCs. Per donor, three plates each were used for CD4 naive and CD4 memory, two for CD8 naive, and one for CD8 memory.

A word on this clone: Its antigen is unknown. One end of the junction does not line up with germline, which may come from a read error.

CD8 naive samples were obtained by positive selection for CCR7 among CD45RO-negative cells, yielding a CD45RA+CCR7+ population from which TemRA cells were excluded. Donors were healthy HIV-negative adults with no recently reported acute infections or vaccinations. Only Caucasian adults living in Nashville, Tennessee, USA were represented among the donors. Blood was obtained by leukapheresis, after which PBMCs were separated by Ficoll-Histopaque density gradient centrifugation and cryopreserved in liquid nitrogen vapor phase. Purity and quantity of every magnetically sorted T cell population were checked by analytical flow cytometry. Each sorted fraction had its genomic DNA isolated and then quantified by UV absorbance on a Nanodrop 2000c. Using the deep immunoSEQ assay, multiplex PCR amplified TCR CDR3 regions from genomic DNA. Extracted genomic DNA from each cell subset was distributed evenly across all wells of several immunoSEQ 96-well plates, and each plate was treated as a replicate. For sorted subsets, approximately 200 ng of genomic DNA, equivalent to around 31,000 T cell genomes, went into each replicate PCR. The purified libraries were quantified using a Qubit 3.0 fluorometer, sized with a Bioanalyzer 2100, and then quantified again using the KAPA Library Quantification kit. Each immunoSEQ 96-well plate was sequenced on its own single-read 150-cycle Illumina NextSeq 550 flow cell. The authors processed their data as follows. Because only junctional sequences without quality scores were contained in the immunoSEQ output, filtering matching that applied to full-length reads could not be performed. To assign V/J genes and CDR3, sequences were annotated against IMGT germline references using PyIR, a Python wrapper for IgBLAST v1.9. Any read was removed if the V/J assignment was weak (E-value above 1e-6), the CDR3 was missing, or the read contained stop codons, out-of-frame junctions, or ambiguous translated residues. V3J clonotypes were defined as sequences sharing the same inferred V gene, J gene, and CDR3 amino acid sequence. The percentage overlap between two repertoires was calculated by dividing the number of shared unique clonotypes by the size of the smaller repertoire. Three approaches were used to assess repertoire richness: RTK rarefaction, the Chao1 estimator, and Recon v2.1 estimates of unobserved clonotypes. Generation probabilities were computed with OLGA for all TCRbeta clonotypes obtained by the gDNA method from a few donors. The table comes from immuneACCESS by way of TCRdb, which keeps in-frame sequences with V and J called. Part of the clones is missing from these tables; in studies checked, under half for an unresolved V gene and the rest for unknown reasons. V, J and clone size are those of that table, while D and trimming were read from the DNA. The sample data list about 2 million clones, and roughly 95% of these were observed just once. The top ten hold 0.9% to 1.3% of the sample.

What the study reported, not specific to this receptor: Sampling was limited to blood, and TCR repertoires in tissue likely differ from TCR repertoires in blood. Compared with non-shared clonotypes, clonotypes shared by all four sorted-subset donors had higher generation probabilities. Rarefaction of sorted-subset datasets indicated incomplete sequencing despite the large sequencing depth. Larger estimated clonotype richness was generally found for naive subsets than for memory subsets. Pairwise subsampling indicated that sequencing depth was expected to affect the degree of clonotype sharing among donors. Across four donors, 4.5% to 6.5% of naive CD4, over 3% of naive CD8, 2% to 2.5% of memory CD4, and approximately 0.42% of memory CD8 clonotypes were shared. Because the study included a small number of donors, the genetic and exposure-history diversity represented was limited.

Via the germline V gene (reference sequence), CDR1 is SSHAT and CDR2 FNYEAQ. Including the terminal cysteine and phenylalanine, the CDR3 comprises 13 residues. The retained sequence is limited to the CDR3, 39 bases, with the frame set at the first base. The sequence is built from TRBV7-7 and TRBJ1-5; a confident D gene designation cannot be given. Sequenced input: naive CD8+ T cells sorted from blood. Interpreted using the paper, the cell subset or site label stands for: CD45RA+CCR7+. This clonotype originated in a man between 18 and 35 years old in good health. The CDR3: CASSFQPGQPQHF. The DNA sequence is as follows: TGTGCTAGCAGCTTCCAACCGGGGCAGCCCCAGCATTTT.